These 18 T cell receptor beta chains were all obtained from the same sample, sequenced in a study of beta chain features in type 1 diabetes. Sequencing targeted expressed TCRB transcripts, as all isolated RNA had been reverse transcribed. Assay: immunoSEQ multiplex PCR; the TCRdb copy retains only in-frame clones and omits some. The data hold around 240,000 clones, with 7.5% to 10% observed a single time. Input material: naive CD4+ T cells from blood. Receptors originate from a woman younger than 30 in good health.

The CDR3 reads CASSSGLEWDTEAFF. DNA of the CDR3: TGCGCCAGCAGCTCGGGTCTGGAATGGGACACTGAAGCTTTCTTT. The rearrangement links TRBV5-1 to TRBJ1-1; D gene unclear. The CDR3 sequence is 15 residues long. With 3 bases removed from V and 3 bases from J, the gap between germline ends came to 15 bases. CDR1 is SGHRS and CDR2 is YFSETQ in the germline V gene. The whole variable domain, remainder taken from reference TRBV5-1 and TRBJ1-1, is KAGVTQTPRYLIKTRGQQVTLSCSPISGHRSVSWYQQTPGQGLQFLFEYFSETQRNKGNFPGRFSGRQFSNSRSEMNVSTLELGDSALYLCASSSGLEWDTEAFFGQGTRLTVV.

Only a few counts were recorded for this clone. The chain uses TRBV19 and TRBJ1-2; 9 bases fit TRBD1. The CDR3 covers 13 residues. Looked up from germline, CDR1 is LNHDA and CDR2 is SQIVND (reference sequence). Germline trimming cut 5 bases from V and 6 bases from J; bases unmatched to any gene: 4. The CDR3 nucleotides are TGTGCCAGTAGTGACCGGACAGGGGATGGCTACACCTTC. Its translation: CASSDRTGDGYTF.

The V gene is TRBV11-2, the J gene TRBJ1-1, with D possibly matching TRBD1 (6 bases). The V end lost 0 bases, the J end lost 9 bases, and 11 bases lay between the germline ends. Looked up from germline, CDR1 is SGHAT and CDR2 is FQNNGV. This CDR3 comprises 13 residues. CDR3 in amino acids: CASSLDRTVQAFF. The CDR3 bases are TGTGCCAGCAGCTTAGATAGGACAGTTCAAGCTTTCTTT.

This chain links TRBV6-5 with TRBJ1-5; weak D call: TRBD1 (5 bases). Germline V CDR1 and CDR2: MNHEY, SVGAGI. The CDR3 sequence is 15 residues long. V was cut by 2 bases and J by 5 bases, with 13 bases left in between. The CDR3 region has the DNA TGTGCCAGCAGTTACCAGGGAATCTGGGATCAGCCCCAGCATTTT. Protein product: CASSYQGIWDQPQHF.

The CDR3 loop is CATSRDLRSRVGEKLFF. CDR3 sequence (DNA): TGTGCCACCAGCAGAGATCTACGGAGCAGGGTCGGAGAAAAACTGTTTTTT. This chain joins TRBV15 and TRBJ1-4, with D maybe TRBD1 (5 bases). Germline CDR1 reads LNHNV; CDR2 reads YYDKDF (reference sequence). The CDR3 totals 17 residues. With 0 bases removed from V and 8 bases from J, the gap between germline ends came to 19 bases.

The J gene is TRBJ2-5, the V gene TRBV10-3, with a possible D match to TRBD2 (6 bases). The CDR3 is made up of 12 amino acids. Trimming took off 3 bases at V and 5 bases at J, with 7 bases between the two ends. Germline CDR1 is ENHRY and CDR2 is SYGVKD. The CDR3 sequence: CAISDGGETQYF. The DNA of the CDR3 is TGTGCCATCAGTGATGGGGGGGAGACCCAGTACTTC.

This clone has only a few counts. Different DNA sequences within this sample yield the same CDR3. The V gene is TRBV6-6, the J gene TRBJ1-2; 7 nucleotides align to TRBD1. Germline-derived CDR1 and CDR2 are MNHNY and SVGAGI (reference sequence). V lost 5 bases to trimming and J lost 6 bases; unmatched junction nucleotides: 3. The CDR3 consists of 12 residues. The CDR3 loop is CASSRQGDGYTF. The CDR3 nucleotides read TGTGCCAGCAGTCGACAGGGAGATGGCTACACCTTC.

In this sample, this clone turned up a few times. The rearrangement uses TRBV29-1 and TRBJ2-7; TRBD2 might be the D (6 bases). There are 12 residues in the CDR3. Trimming left V 5 bases short and J 7 bases short, with 15 bases between. CDR1 SQVTM and CDR2 ANQGSEA come from the germline V gene. CDR3: CSVRIVAGEQYF. CDR3 DNA: TGCAGCGTTAGAATTGTGGCGGGGGAGCAGTACTTC.

The chain couples TRBV18 to TRBJ2-1; D is uncertain. The CDR3 consists of 16 residues. Germline assignment: CDR1 KGHSH and CDR2 LQKENI. The V end was cut by 3 bases, the J end by 0 bases, with 12 bases between. CDR3 DNA: TGTGCCAGCTCACCCGCCGTTTTAGCCTCCTACAATGAGCAGTTCTTC. Translated: CASSPAVLASYNEQFF.

Only a few counts were recorded for this clone. The chain joins TRBV11-1 to TRBJ2-1; TRBD1 matches 7 bases. The CDR3 is made up of 18 amino acids. J lost 1 base, V lost 3 bases, and 12 bases had no gene match. In germline, CDR1 is SGHAT, CDR2 FQDESV (reference sequence). For the CDR3, the DNA is TGTGCCAGCAGCTTTAAGAAGGGGGCGCGAAGTTCCTACAATGAGCAGTTCTTC. Residues: CASSFKKGARSSYNEQFF.

This clone was detected a few times. The chain couples TRBV5-1 to TRBJ2-7; maybe TRBD1 (7 bases). V was cut by 5 bases and J by 4 bases, with 16 bases left in between. Germline assignment: CDR1 SGHRS and CDR2 YFSETQ. The CDR3 is 14 residues long. The CDR3 is CASSRTGGGYEQYF. For the CDR3, the DNA is TGCGCCAGCAGTCGGACAGGAGGGGGTTACGAGCAGTACTTC.

A few counts support this clone. The chain links TRBV30 to TRBJ2-7; D may be TRBD1 (8 bases). Trimming cost V 2 bases and J 2 bases, with 16 bases left between them. Germline loops: CDR1 GTSNPN, CDR2 SVGIG (reference sequence). The CDR3 is 15 amino acids. CDR3 loop: CAWSPQGGGAYEQYF. DNA for the CDR3: TGTGCCTGGAGTCCACAGGGGGGAGGGGCCTACGAGCAGTACTTC.

This clone occurred a few times. The rearrangement joins TRBV5-4 to TRBJ1-1; D may be TRBD1 (6 bases). V shed 0 bases and J shed 6 bases, with 12 bases lying between them. Germline lookup yields CDR1 SGHNT and CDR2 YYREEE (reference sequence). This CDR3 spans 14 amino acids. The CDR3 DNA reads TGTGCCAGCAGCTTGGATCAGGGGACCCCTGAAGCTTTCTTT. Translated, it gives CASSLDQGTPEAFF.

This clone was observed a handful of times. The V call is TRBV2, the J call TRBJ1-2, with D unresolved. The CDR3 length is 14 residues. Per the germline V gene, CDR1 is SNHLY and CDR2 is FYNNEI. V lost 3 bases and J lost 5, with 13 bases in between. CDR3 coding DNA: TGTGCCAGCAGTGAGAAGGCCGGACTGTATGGCTACACCTTC. It is translated as CASSEKAGLYGYTF.

A few counts support this clone. V usage is TRBV9 and J usage is TRBJ2-2, with 11 bases identical to TRBD2. The CDR3 spans 17 residues. After removal of 3 bases from V and 4 bases from J, the junction contained 8 bases not matched to a gene. Germline CDR1 is SGDLS and CDR2 is YYNGEE. CDR3 in amino acids: CASSDTSGSFITGELFF. The CDR3, as DNA: TGTGCCAGCAGCGATACTAGCGGGAGTTTTATCACCGGGGAGCTGTTTTTT.

This clone was recorded a few times. The J gene is TRBJ2-7, the V gene TRBV2; 9 nucleotides match TRBD2. Germline CDR1 and CDR2: SNHLY and FYNNEI. The trim removed 9 bases at V and 9 bases at J, leaving 6 bases unmatched. This CDR3 has 11 amino acids. In DNA form, the CDR3 reads TGTGCCAGGCGGGAGGGGGCGGTGCAGTACTTC. This sequence encodes CARREGAVQYF.

This clone was seen more than once but under ten times. The V call is TRBV4-2, the J call TRBJ2-7, with TRBD2 matching over 9 bases. V was clipped by 2 bases and J by 0 bases; unmatched bases: 14. CDR1 and CDR2 from the germline V gene are LGHNA and YNFKEQ. The CDR3 covers 19 residues. CDR3 sequence: CASSQSGGAGGLSSYEQYF. The CDR3 bases are TGTGCCAGCAGCCAATCGGGGGGAGCGGGAGGCCTAAGCTCCTACGAGCAGTACTTC.

The chain combines TRBV6-4 with TRBJ2-3; TRBD2 might be the D (6 bases). Per the germline V gene, CDR1 is MRHNA and CDR2 is SNTAGT. V shed 3 bases and J shed 10 bases, with 8 bases lying between them. The CDR3 length is 11 residues. The CDR3: CASSEGGAQYF. CDR3 bases: TGTGCCAGCAGTGAGGGGGGAGCGCAGTATTTT.